This record looks at one T cell receptor (beta chain) sequence and its context. What it binds is unknown. The authors split each subset's genomic DNA evenly across several immunoSEQ plates. Here immunoSEQ multiplex PCR was the method, and the copy in TCRdb shows in-frame clones only, minus some. This table holds around 2,000,000 clones, approximately 94% found once. The data originate from a study of shared clonotypes between healthy human individuals. Background on the study: In total, the donors were a couple of women and a few men aged 18 to 49. Plates per donor: three CD4 naive, three CD4 memory, two CD8 naive, one CD8 memory.

Findings of the study overall: Shared clonotypes across all four donors exceeded non-shared ones in generation probability.

Naive CD8 cells lacked CD45RO, underwent positive selection for CCR7 and left out terminally differentiated effector memory CD45RA+ cells. CDR1 SGHVS and CDR2 FQNEAQ come from the germline V gene. V dropped 4 bases and J dropped 8; count of bases not matched to a gene: 8. This CDR3 comprises 16 residues. The J gene is TRBJ2-2, the V gene TRBV7-8; 12 positions agree with TRBD2. The TCR comes from a man aged 18 to 30 in good health. Some clones in this sample may be carry-over from other donors' samples. The material sequenced was naive CD8+ T cells from PBMCs. The DNA of the CDR3 is TGTGCCAGCAGCTCCTACCTAGCGGGAGGGCGAGGGGAGCTGTTTTTT. Residues: CASSSYLAGGRGELFF.